This T cell receptor (beta chain) was sequenced during a study of blood T cell repertoires in COVID-19. As for the study in general: Both acute and convalescent COVID-19 samples were obtained from the United States, Italy and Spain. Nucleic acid was either cDNA or gDNA, and it came from T cells, B-cell-depleted T cells, or PBMCs.

The authors' processing: The assay estimated nucleated cells by amplifying reference gene primers. Sequencing used immunoSEQ multiplex PCR; TCRdb keeps in-frame clones, though not all of them. That table is the source of V, J and clone size, and D and trimming were worked out from the DNA. Here the sample spans 100,000 to 150,000 clones, about 82% being singletons. This clone has only one observation. V was pared by 6 bases and J by 3 bases, with 17 bases between. CDR3 length equals 15 residues. CDR1 and CDR2 from the germline V gene are MNHEY and SMNVEV (reference sequence). V usage is TRBV27 and J usage is TRBJ1-2, with D possibly being TRBD1 (6 bases). Sequenced input: peripheral blood. The clonotype originates from a human donor in a cohort sampled during active COVID-19. The chain's CDR3 is CASSQRQGLDYGYTF. CDR3 bases: TGTGCCAGCAGCCAAAGGCAGGGGCTTGACTATGGCTACACCTTC.